The 2 T cell receptor beta chains presented below share a single source sample, sequenced in a study of early T cells in non-severe SARS-CoV-2 infection. TCRdb itself ran the 5' RACE reads through MiXCR, one entry per CDR3 protein. The sample consists of roughly 80,000 distinct CDR3 sequences, around 8.7% of them appearing once. Sequences were obtained from whole blood. The receptors originated from an adult who was a healthcare worker with PCR-confirmed SARS-CoV-2 infection or an uninfected control (not recorded which).

This clonotype turned up a few times. The chain carries TRBV21-1 and TRBJ2-7; the table's D call, TRBD1, has no DNA check behind it. TRBV21-1 is a pseudogene. This CDR3 comprises 17 residues. Here the CDR3 DNA reads TGTGCCAGCAGCAAACCATCGCCCGACAGGGTTTGTTACGAGCAGTACTTC. Translation: CASSKPSPDRVCYEQYF.

This clonotype was counted between two and nine times. The gene calls are TRBV7-2 and TRBJ2-3; D is perhaps TRBD1 or TRBD2 (6 bases each). Germline loops: CDR1 SGHTA, CDR2 FQGNSA. This CDR3 is built from 15 residues. Trimming removed 1 base at V and 3 bases at J, with 11 bases between. CDR3 bases: TGTGCCAGCAGCTTAGGCCAGGGGAGGACAGATACGCAGTATTTT. Protein product: CASSLGQGRTDTQYF.